This is a list of T cell receptor beta chains from one sample in a study of blood T cell repertoires in COVID-19. Repertoires were generated with immunoSEQ multiplex PCR, while TCRdb's copy carries only in-frame clones and drops some. The sample holds some 270,000 clones, nearly 90% seen once. What was sequenced was peripheral blood. These receptors all come from an older woman with COVID-19, enrolled during active disease. Both conserved end residues are part of each CDR3. A D gene is named only where the DNA matches it firmly.

V gene,D gene,CDR3 protein
TRBV5-1,.,CASSLSTTGTMNTEAFF
TRBV7-3,.,CASSPYHGGGDNTEAFF
TRBV7-3,.,CASRLQGNTGELFF
TRBV5-1,.,CASSLQGGYEQYF
TRBV15,.,CATSSLRGSGNTIYF
TRBV5-1,TRBD2,CASSSLADSYNEQFF
TRBV4-1,TRBD1,CASSRTGVEGYTF
TRBV27,.,CASSLTRQETQYF
TRBV9,TRBD2,CASSPPHRTSGGPDTQYF
TRBV2,.,CASIPLSSGANVLTF
TRBV4-3,TRBD1,CASSQGFWTGDGYTF
TRBV29-1,TRBD2,CSVRTSGGLGETQYF
TRBV30,.,CAWSPQGWATNEKLFF
TRBV7-2,TRBD2,CASSLEGRGNAYEQYF
TRBV4-1,.,CASSQDLWGDGYTF
TRBV4-3,.,CASSLTGGSTEAFF
TRBV23-1,.,CASSPLSRSAYNEQFF
TRBV30,.,CAWSSARARGSNQPQHF
TRBV7-9,.,CASSLSAGLAGNTEAFF
TRBV6-6,.,CASRGGSDGYTF
TRBV5-1,TRBD1,CASSTAGTGHEQYF
TRBV18,TRBD1,CASSRTGTGSNQPQHF
TRBV18,TRBD1,CASSPGQEPYEQYF
TRBV9,.,CASSGAAGTLNTEAFF
TRBV4-1,.,CASSQVGTSGTYEQYF
TRBV6-4,TRBD2,CASSDLPGGAGRQNEQFF
TRBV14,.,CASSRHRTAGGYTF
TRBV9,.,CASSGSQANTGELFF
TRBV5-1,.,CASSLTVLSGNTIYF
TRBV7-6,TRBD2,CASSVGLAGGHSYNEQFF
TRBV5-6,.,CASSPRQSSYEQYF
TRBV5-5,TRBD1,CASSLATGLYGYTF
TRBV18,.,CASSKGGAESYSGANVLTF
TRBV28,TRBD1,CASSLNPGGSARAFF
TRBV28,TRBD1,CAIYRGRNTEAFF
TRBV5-4,TRBD1,CASSGGQLTEAFF
TRBV19,.,CASQPRGGERATAF
TRBV23-1,.,CASSTDKPRYEQYF
TRBV6-1,TRBD1,CASSEWGDRAPSGANVLTF
TRBV7-8,.,CASSGEGQQETQYF